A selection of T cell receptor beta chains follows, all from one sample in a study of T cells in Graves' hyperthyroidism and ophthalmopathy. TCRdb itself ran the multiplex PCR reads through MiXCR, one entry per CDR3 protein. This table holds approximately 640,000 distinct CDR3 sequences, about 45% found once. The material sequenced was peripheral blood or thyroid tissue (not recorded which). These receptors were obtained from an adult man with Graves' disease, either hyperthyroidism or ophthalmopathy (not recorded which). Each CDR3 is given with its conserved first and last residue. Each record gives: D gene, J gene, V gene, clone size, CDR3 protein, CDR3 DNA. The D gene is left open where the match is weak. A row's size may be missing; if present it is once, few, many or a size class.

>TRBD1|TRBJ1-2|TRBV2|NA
CASSPGQGIGYTF
TGTGCCAGCAGTCCGGGACAGGGGATCGGCTACACCTTC
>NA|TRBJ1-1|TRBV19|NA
CASSTRETWYTEAFF
TGTGCCAGTAGTACGAGGGAGACTTGGTACACTGAAGCTTTCTTT
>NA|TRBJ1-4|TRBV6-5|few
CASSPDGANEKLFF
TGTGCCAGCAGTCCGGACGGGGCTAATGAAAAACTGTTTTTT
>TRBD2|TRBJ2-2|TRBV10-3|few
CAISAGLAGGRSLAGELFF
TGTGCCATCAGCGCGGGACTAGCGGGAGGGCGGAGTTTGGCCGGGGAGCTGTTTTTT
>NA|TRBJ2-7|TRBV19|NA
CALRGTPAYEQYF
TGTGCCCTCCGGGGGACACCGGCCTACGAGCAGTACTTC
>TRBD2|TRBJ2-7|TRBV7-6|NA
CASSLSRLAGPYEQYF
TGTGCCAGCAGCTTAAGTCGACTAGCGGGCCCTTACGAGCAGTACTTC
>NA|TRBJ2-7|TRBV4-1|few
CASSQASVGYEQYF
TGCGCCAGCAGCCAAGCTAGCGTCGGCTACGAGCAGTACTTC
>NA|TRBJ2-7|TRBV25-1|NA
CASSASPAVEQYF
TGTGCCAGCAGTGCTTCCCCGGCGGTCGAGCAGTACTTC
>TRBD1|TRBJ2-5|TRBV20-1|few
CSARDPVTGTALF
TGCAGTGCTAGAGATCCAGTTACAGGGACAGCATTATTC
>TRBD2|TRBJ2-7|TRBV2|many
CASRSGTSGYEQYF
TGTGCCAGCAGGTCCGGGACTAGCGGTTACGAGCAGTACTTC
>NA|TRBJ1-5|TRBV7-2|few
CASSSAQGTNQPQHF
TGTGCCAGCAGCTCGGCCCAGGGGACCAATCAGCCCCAGCATTTT
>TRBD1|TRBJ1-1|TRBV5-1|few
CASSVIPGQANTEAFF
TGCGCCAGCAGCGTTATTCCGGGACAGGCGAACACTGAAGCTTTCTTT
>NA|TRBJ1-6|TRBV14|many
CASSHRGPNSPLHF
TGTGCCAGCAGCCACAGGGGCCCCAATTCACCCCTCCACTTT
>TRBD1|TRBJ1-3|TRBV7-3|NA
CASSRDRGYGHGNTIYF
TGTGCCAGCAGCCGGGACAGGGGATATGGACATGGAAACACCATATATTTT
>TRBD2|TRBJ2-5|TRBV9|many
CASSVAGGTRETQYF
TGTGCCAGCAGCGTAGCGGGAGGTACGCGGGAGACCCAGTACTTC
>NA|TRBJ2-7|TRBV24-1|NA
CATSDFRNNEQYF
TGTGCCACCAGTGATTTCCGGAACAACGAGCAGTACTTC
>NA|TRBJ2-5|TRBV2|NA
CASSFQGSRQETQYF
TGTGCCAGCAGCTTTCAGGGTTCGAGACAAGAGACCCAGTACTTC
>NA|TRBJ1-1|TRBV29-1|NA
CSGGRQNTEAFF
TGCAGCGGAGGACGTCAGAACACTGAAGCTTTCTTT
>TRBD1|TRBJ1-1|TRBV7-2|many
CASSHPGQGAAFF
TGTGCCAGCAGTCATCCGGGACAGGGCGCAGCTTTCTTT
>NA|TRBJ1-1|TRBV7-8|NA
CASSLGETGRATEAFF
TGTGCCAGCAGCTTAGGAGAGACAGGTCGTGCCACTGAAGCTTTCTTT
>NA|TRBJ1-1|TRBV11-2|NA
CASSYRPRGTEAFF
TGTGCCAGCAGTTACCGCCCCCGGGGGACTGAAGCTTTCTTT
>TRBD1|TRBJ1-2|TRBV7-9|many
CASSFIGQETYGYTF
TGTGCCAGCAGTTTCATCGGACAGGAGACTTATGGCTACACCTTC
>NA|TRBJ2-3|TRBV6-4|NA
CASSDNTDTQYF
TGTGCCAGCAGTGACAACACAGATACGCAGTATTTT
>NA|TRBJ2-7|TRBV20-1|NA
CSARDSQSSYEQYF
TGCAGTGCTAGGGACAGTCAAAGCTCCTACGAGCAGTACTTC
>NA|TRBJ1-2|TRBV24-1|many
CATSDPRVGGYTF
TGTGCCACCAGTGATCCCAGGGTAGGCGGCTACACCTTC
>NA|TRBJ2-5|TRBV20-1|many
CSALDPSGETQYF
TGCAGTGCTCTGGACCCTTCAGGAGAGACCCAGTACTTC